This T cell receptor (beta chain) was sequenced during a study of CD8 T cells in ankylosing spondylitis. General study points: Apparently characteristic of ankylosing spondylitis blood was a TCR beta motif (under ten highly homologous variants). Clones tied to disease were said to be significantly enriched in matched ankylosing spondylitis synovial fluid.

Quantitative 5'-RACE was performed with molecular barcodes, and it yielded the TCR beta libraries. TCRdb processed the 5' RACE reads anew with MiXCR; each CDR3 protein has one entry. The repertoire holds roughly 160,000 distinct CDR3 sequences, with more than 9% as singletons. The CDR3 length is 14 residues. In germline, CDR1 is SEHNR, CDR2 FQNEAQ (reference sequence). Trimming pared 5 bases from V and 4 bases from J, leaving 13 bases between. This clonotype was seen more than once but under ten times. Its antigen is unidentified. The clonotype comes from a male donor with ankylosing spondylitis or in good health (not recorded which). What was sequenced was blood, either unsorted or a sorted T cell fraction (not recorded which). The V call is TRBV7-9, the J call TRBJ2-3; D may be TRBD1 (6 bases). The CDR3 DNA follows: TGTGCCAGCAGCCCAACAGGGACGGCAGATACGCAGTATTTT. It specifies CASSPTGTADTQYF.